The sequence of this TCR beta chain was determined in a study of radiotherapy plus CTLA-4 blockade in lung cancer. The study's findings and limits: In blood, early T cell clone dynamics reportedly predicted response best, together with interferon-beta.

Some clones are missing from TCRdb's copy, which holds only in-frame ones; the method was immunoSEQ multiplex PCR. Of some 110,000 clones in the sample, approximately 84% were seen once. Worth noting for this clone: No antigen is known for it.

The CDR3 length is 11 residues. V was cut by 4 bases and J by 8 bases, with 5 bases left in between. Per germline, CDR1 MDHEN and CDR2 SYDVKM. The rearrangement joins TRBV28 to TRBJ1-4; no clear D. The TCR comes from a human donor with non-small cell lung cancer who had a partial response to radiotherapy plus ipilimumab. The sequences come from peripheral blood, collected from a patient treated with radiotherapy plus ipilimumab. The chain's CDR3 is CASSSREKLFF. CDR3 sequence (DNA): TGTGCCAGCAGTTCTAGAGAAAAACTGTTTTTT.